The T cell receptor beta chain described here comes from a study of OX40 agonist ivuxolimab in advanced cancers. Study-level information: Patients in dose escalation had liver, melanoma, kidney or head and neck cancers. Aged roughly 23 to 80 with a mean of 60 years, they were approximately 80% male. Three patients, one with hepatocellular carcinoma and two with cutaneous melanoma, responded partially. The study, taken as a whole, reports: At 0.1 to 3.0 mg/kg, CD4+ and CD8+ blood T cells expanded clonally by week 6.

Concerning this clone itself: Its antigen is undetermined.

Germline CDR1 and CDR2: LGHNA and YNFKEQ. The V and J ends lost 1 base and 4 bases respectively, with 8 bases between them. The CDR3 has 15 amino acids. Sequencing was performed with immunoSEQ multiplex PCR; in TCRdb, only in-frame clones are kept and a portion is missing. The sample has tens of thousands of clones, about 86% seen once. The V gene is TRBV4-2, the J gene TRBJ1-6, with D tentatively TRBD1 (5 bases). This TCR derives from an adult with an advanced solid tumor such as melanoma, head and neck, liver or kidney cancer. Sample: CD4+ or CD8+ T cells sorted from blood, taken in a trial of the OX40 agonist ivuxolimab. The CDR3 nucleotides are TGTGCCAGCAGCCAAGCCCAGGGTTATAATTCACCCCTCCACTTT. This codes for CASSQAQGYNSPLHF.